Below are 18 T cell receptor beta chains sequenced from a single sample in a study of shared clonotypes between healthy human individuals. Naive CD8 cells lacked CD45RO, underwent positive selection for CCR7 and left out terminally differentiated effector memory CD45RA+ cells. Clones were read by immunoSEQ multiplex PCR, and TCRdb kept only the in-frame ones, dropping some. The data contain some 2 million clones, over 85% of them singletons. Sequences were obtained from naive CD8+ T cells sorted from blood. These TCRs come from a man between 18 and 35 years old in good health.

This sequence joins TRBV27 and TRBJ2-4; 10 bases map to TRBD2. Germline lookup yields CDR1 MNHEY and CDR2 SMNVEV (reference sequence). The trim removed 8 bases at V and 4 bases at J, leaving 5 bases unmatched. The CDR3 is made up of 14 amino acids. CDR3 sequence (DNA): TGTGCCAGCGGGCTAGCGGGGGCGAAAAACATTCAGTACTTC. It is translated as CASGLAGAKNIQYF.

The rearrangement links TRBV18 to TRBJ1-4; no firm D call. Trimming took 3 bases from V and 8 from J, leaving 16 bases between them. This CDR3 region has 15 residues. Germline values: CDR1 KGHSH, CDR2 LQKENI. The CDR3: CASSPSSGQGEKLFF. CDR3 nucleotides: TGTGCCAGCTCACCGTCTTCGGGTCAAGGGGAAAAACTGTTTTTT.

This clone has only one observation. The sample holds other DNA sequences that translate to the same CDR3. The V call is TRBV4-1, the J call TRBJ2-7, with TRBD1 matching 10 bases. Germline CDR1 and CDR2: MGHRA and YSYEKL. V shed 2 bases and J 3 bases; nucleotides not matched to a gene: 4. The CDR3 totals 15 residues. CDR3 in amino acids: CASSQTGQGLYEQYF. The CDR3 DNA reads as TGCGCCAGCAGCCAAACGGGACAGGGGCTCTACGAGCAGTACTTC.

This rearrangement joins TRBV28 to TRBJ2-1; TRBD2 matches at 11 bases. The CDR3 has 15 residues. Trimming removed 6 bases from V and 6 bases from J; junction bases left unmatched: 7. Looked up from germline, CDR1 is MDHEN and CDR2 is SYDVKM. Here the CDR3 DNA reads TGTGCCAGCAGGGATAGCGGGGGGGCCATCAATGAGCAGTTCTTC. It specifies CASRDSGGAINEQFF.

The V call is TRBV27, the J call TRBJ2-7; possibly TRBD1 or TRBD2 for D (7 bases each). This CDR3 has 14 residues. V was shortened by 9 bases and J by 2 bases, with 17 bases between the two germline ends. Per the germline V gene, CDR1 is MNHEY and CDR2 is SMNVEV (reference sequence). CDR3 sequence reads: CASAGSGTAYEQYF. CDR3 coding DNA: TGTGCCAGTGCGGGGAGCGGGACAGCCTACGAGCAGTACTTC.

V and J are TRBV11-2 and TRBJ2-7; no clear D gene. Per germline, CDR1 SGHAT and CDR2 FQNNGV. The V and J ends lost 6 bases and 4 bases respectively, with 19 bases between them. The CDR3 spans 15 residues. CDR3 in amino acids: CASRRHRAGLYEQYF. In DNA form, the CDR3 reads TGTGCCAGCAGACGGCACCGAGCCGGGCTGTACGAGCAGTACTTC.

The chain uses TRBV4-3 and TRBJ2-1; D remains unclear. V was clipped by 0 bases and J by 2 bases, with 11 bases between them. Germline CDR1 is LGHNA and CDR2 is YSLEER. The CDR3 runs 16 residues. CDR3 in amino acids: CASSQDRQSAYNEQFF. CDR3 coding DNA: TGCGCCAGCAGCCAAGATAGGCAGAGCGCCTACAATGAGCAGTTCTTC.

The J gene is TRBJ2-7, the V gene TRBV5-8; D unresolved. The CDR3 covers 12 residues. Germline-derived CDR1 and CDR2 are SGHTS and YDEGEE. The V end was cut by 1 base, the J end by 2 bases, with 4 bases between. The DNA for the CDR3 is TGTGCCAGCAGCTTGAATGCCTACGAGCAGTACTTC. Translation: CASSLNAYEQYF.

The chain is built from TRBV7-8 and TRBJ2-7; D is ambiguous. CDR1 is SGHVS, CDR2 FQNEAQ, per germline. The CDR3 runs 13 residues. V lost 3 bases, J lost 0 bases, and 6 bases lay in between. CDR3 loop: CASSFQDSYEQYF. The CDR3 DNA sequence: TGTGCCAGCAGCTTTCAAGACTCCTACGAGCAGTACTTC.

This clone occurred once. CDR3 DNA: TGTGCCAGCAGCGTTCAACAGGGTCCCTACACCTTC. Its protein is CASSVQQGPYTF. The chain carries TRBV9 and TRBJ1-2; TRBD1 is a possible D gene (6 bases). There are 12 residues in the CDR3. Germline-derived CDR1 and CDR2 are SGDLS and YYNGEE. V dropped 2 bases and J dropped 10 bases, with 12 bases sitting between them.

As DNA, the CDR3 is TGTGCCAGCAGTTACTCGACAGAGAACTATGGCTACACCTTC. Encoded protein: CASSYSTENYGYTF. The chain carries TRBV6-5 and TRBJ1-2; the D gene is possibly TRBD1 (5 bases). Germline-derived CDR1 and CDR2 are MNHEY and SVGAGI. The CDR3 sequence is 14 residues long. V dropped 0 bases and J dropped 2 bases, with 7 bases sitting between them.

The CDR3 spells CASSSRGEGAEAFF. The CDR3 DNA is TGTGCCAGCAGCTCCCGAGGGGAGGGAGCTGAAGCTTTCTTT. The rearrangement joins TRBV9 to TRBJ1-1; possible D gene TRBD1, 5 bases. The CDR3 consists of 14 residues. In germline, CDR1 is SGDLS, CDR2 YYNGEE. Trimming pared 4 bases from V and 6 bases from J, leaving 16 bases between.

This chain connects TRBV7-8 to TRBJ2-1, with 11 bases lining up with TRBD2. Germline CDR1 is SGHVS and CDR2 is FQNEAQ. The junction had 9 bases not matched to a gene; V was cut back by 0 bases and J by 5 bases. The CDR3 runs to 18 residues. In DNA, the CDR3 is TGTGCCAGCAGCTTAGCGCTTGCTAGCGGGAGGCGCCACAATGAGCAGTTCTTC. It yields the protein CASSLALASGRRHNEQFF.

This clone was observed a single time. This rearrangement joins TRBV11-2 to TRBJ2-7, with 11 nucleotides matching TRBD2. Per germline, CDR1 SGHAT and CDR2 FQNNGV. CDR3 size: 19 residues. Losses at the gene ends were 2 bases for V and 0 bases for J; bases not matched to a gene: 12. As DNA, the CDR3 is TGTGCCAGCAGCTTAAGGGCGGGACTAGCGGCTCATAGCTCCTACGAGCAGTACTTC. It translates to CASSLRAGLAAHSSYEQYF.

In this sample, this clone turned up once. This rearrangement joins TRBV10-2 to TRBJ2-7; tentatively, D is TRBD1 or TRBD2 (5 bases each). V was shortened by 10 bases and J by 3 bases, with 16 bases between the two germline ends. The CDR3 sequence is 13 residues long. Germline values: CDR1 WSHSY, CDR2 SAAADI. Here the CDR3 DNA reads TGCGCCACTTCGATGGGGGATAGCTACGAGCAGTACTTC. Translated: CATSMGDSYEQYF.

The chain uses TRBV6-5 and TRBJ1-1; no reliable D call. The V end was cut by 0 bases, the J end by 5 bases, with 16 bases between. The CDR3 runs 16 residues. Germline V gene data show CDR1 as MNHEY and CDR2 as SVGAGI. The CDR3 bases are TGTGCCAGCAGTTACTCAGAAAGGCCCGGGCGGACTGAAGCTTTCTTT. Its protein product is CASSYSERPGRTEAFF.

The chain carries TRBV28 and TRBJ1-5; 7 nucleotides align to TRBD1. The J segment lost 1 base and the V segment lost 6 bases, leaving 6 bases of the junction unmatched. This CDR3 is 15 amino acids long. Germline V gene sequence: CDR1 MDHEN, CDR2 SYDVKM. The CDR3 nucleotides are TGTGCCAGCAGCCCCGACAGGGTGAGCAATCAGCCCCAGCATTTT. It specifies CASSPDRVSNQPQHF.

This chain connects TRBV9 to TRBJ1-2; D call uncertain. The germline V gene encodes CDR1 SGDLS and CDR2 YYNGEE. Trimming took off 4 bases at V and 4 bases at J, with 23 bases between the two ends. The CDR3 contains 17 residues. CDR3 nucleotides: TGTGCCAGCAGCCCAGAGATGGGTCCCCGGACCTCCTATGGCTACACCTTC. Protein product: CASSPEMGPRTSYGYTF.